These 2 T cell receptor beta chains share one sample of origin, sequenced in a study of cytomegalovirus exposure and HLA in healthy donors. The PCR used 60 Vbeta and 13 Jbeta primers. The table came from immunoSEQ multiplex PCR; TCRdb's copy has only in-frame clones and leaves some out. The sample contains about 160,000 clones, roughly four fifths of which appear only once. The sequencing input was PBMCs. The receptor set was obtained from a woman in her thirties or forties in good health and CMV-seronegative.

The chain employs TRBV5-4 and TRBJ2-7; the match to TRBD2 covers 7 bases. Germline V gene sequence: CDR1 SGHNT, CDR2 YYREEE (reference sequence). The trim removed 1 base at V and 3 bases at J, leaving 16 bases unmatched. This CDR3 is 18 amino acids long. The CDR3 protein is CASSLMRGLVSEIYEQYF. CDR3 in DNA: TGTGCCAGCAGCTTGATGCGCGGACTAGTGTCCGAGATCTACGAGCAGTACTTC.

The rearrangement links TRBV28 to TRBJ2-5; D might be TRBD2 (5 bases). The CDR3 totals 15 residues. Between the trimmed V and J ends, which lost 3 bases and 0 bases, there was a span of 11 bases. The V gene's germline CDR1 is MDHEN and CDR2 SYDVKM. The CDR3 sequence: CASSFAGKDQETQYF. The CDR3, as DNA: TGTGCCAGCAGTTTCGCCGGGAAGGACCAAGAGACCCAGTACTTC.